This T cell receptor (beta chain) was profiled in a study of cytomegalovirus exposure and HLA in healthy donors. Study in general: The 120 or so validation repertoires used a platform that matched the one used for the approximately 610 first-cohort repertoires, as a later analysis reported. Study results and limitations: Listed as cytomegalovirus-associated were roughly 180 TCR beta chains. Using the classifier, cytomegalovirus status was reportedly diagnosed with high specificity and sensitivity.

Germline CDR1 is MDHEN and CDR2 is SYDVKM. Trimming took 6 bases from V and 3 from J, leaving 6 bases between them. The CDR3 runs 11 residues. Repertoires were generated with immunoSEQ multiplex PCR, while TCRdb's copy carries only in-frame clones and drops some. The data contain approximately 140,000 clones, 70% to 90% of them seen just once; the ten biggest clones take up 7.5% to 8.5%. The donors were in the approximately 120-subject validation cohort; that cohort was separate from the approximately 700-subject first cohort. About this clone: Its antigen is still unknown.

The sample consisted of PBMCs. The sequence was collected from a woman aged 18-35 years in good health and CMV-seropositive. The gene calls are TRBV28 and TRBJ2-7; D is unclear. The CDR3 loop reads CASSQIYEQYF. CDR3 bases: TGTGCCAGCAGCCAGATCTACGAGCAGTACTTC.